A selection of T cell receptor beta chains follows, all from one sample in a study of T cell repertoires in cytomegalovirus infection. In TCRdb, the reads were re-called with MiXCR into one record per CDR3 protein. The sample records more than 350,000 distinct CDR3 sequences, under 40% being singletons. The specimen was PBMCs. Source of these receptors: a human donor in good health (CMV status not recorded). Some clones in this sample may be carry-over from other donors' samples. Each CDR3 is given with its conserved first and last residue. Each record gives: V gene, D gene, clone size, J gene, CDR3 DNA, CDR3 protein. The D gene is left open where the match is weak. Clone size appears in some rows only: once, few, many, or a class for an expanded clone.

TRBV29-1	TRBD1	.	TRBJ1-2	TGCAGCGTTGAAGGGACAGGGGGCGACTATGGCTACACCTTC	CSVEGTGGDYGYTF
TRBV7-6	.	.	TRBJ1-4	TGTGCCAGCAGCTTAAACGTCGCGGTAACCGAACAACTGTTTTTT	CASSLNVAVTEQLFF
TRBV7-8	.	many	TRBJ1-6	TGTGCCAGCAACGAGGGGCTATTGGGAGGGCATAATTCACCCCTCCACTTT	CASNEGLLGGHNSPLHF
TRBV7-2	TRBD1	many	TRBJ2-7	TGTGCCAGCGGACCGGGACAGCGACCTGTCGAGCAGTACTTC	CASGPGQRPVEQYF
TRBV28	TRBD2	.	TRBJ2-1	TGTGCCAGCAGCTCTAGCGGGGGCCCCTCCTACAATGAGCAGTTCTTC	CASSSSGGPSYNEQFF
TRBV25-1	TRBD2	.	TRBJ2-1	TGTGCCAGCAGTCCCCCCGAGAGTGGATTCAGCGGGGTATCCTACAATGAGCAGTTCTTC	CASSPPESGFSGVSYNEQFF
TRBV5-1	.	once	TRBJ2-3	TGCGCCAGCAGCCTGCGGGGGACAAGGACAGATACGCAGTATTTT	CASSLRGTRTDTQYF
TRBV7-2	TRBD2	many	TRBJ2-2	TGTGCCAGCAGCTTAGGTGGGGCGGGGGGCCAGAACACCGGGGAGCTGTTTTTT	CASSLGGAGGQNTGELFF
TRBV5-5	.	few	TRBJ2-7	TGTGCCAGCAGCTGGTCGGGCCCGTCCTACGAGCAGTACTTC	CASSWSGPSYEQYF
TRBV7-8	.	.	TRBJ1-4	TGTGCCAGCAGCCAAAACCGACAGGCAAATGAAAAACTGTTTTTT	CASSQNRQANEKLFF
TRBV5-1	.	.	TRBJ1-1	TGCGCCAGCAGCCCGGAAGGCTCAGAAGCTTTCTTT	CASSPEGSEAFF